Following are 26 T cell receptor beta chains from one sample sequenced in a study of T cells in narcolepsy (dated by TCRdb to between 2018 and 2020). The receptor library was made with the immunoSEQ multiplex PCR assay. Here the immuneACCESS table is served through TCRdb, limited to in-frame sequences with V and J called. Missing clones are a known gap in these copies; in checked studies unresolved V genes cover under half, and the rest lacks a known reason. The sample records just under 35,000 clones, 75% to 90% of which are singletons. Roughly 1% of the sample comes from the top ten. The sample comprised memory (CD45RA-) CD4+ T cells from blood. In the paper's terms, the cell subset or site label means: memory T cells sorted ex vivo from peripheral blood. These receptors were collected from a human donor in good health.

V and J are TRBV28 and TRBJ1-5; D uncertain. V gave up 7 bases and J gave up 7 bases, with 17 bases separating them. Germline CDR1 reads MDHEN; CDR2 reads SYDVKM. This CDR3 region has 14 residues. The DNA of the CDR3 is TGTGCCAGCACCCTCGGAGGGTCCGGCCAGCCCCAGCATTTT. It is translated as CASTLGGSGQPQHF.

The chain combines TRBV4-2 with TRBJ2-1; D might be TRBD2 (6 bases). V lost 5 bases and J 10 bases, leaving 18 bases between the germline ends. CDR3 length: 14 residues. From germline, CDR1 is LGHNA and CDR2 YNFKEQ. The CDR3 loop is CASSFRDSSREQFF. The CDR3 DNA reads TGTGCCAGCAGCTTCCGGGACTCATCGAGAGAGCAGTTCTTC.

This chain connects TRBV5-1 to TRBJ1-2; D might be TRBD1 (5 bases). With 0 bases removed from V and 1 base from J, the gap between germline ends came to 13 bases. The CDR3 has 16 residues. CDR1 SGHRS and CDR2 YFSETQ come from the germline V gene. DNA of the CDR3: TGCGCCAGCAGCTTGGGATCCCAGGGTTTTAACTATGGCTACACCTTC. Its translation is CASSLGSQGFNYGYTF.

The J gene is TRBJ2-4, the V gene TRBV25-1; 8 nucleotides align to TRBD1. Trimming cost V 3 bases and J 8 bases; bases outside gene matches: 6. This CDR3 is built from 14 residues. CDR1 is MGHDK and CDR2 is SYGVNS in the germline V gene. DNA of the CDR3: TGTGCCAGCAGTGATTCAGGGGGCATGTACATTCAGTACTTC. Translation: CASSDSGGMYIQYF.

The chain combines TRBV29-1 with TRBJ1-2; 11 bases map to TRBD1. J was trimmed by 8 bases and V by 3 bases; bases with no gene match: 2. The CDR3 has 12 residues. Per the germline V gene, CDR1 is SQVTM and CDR2 is ANQGSEA. The CDR3 reads CSVEDRGLGYTF. For the CDR3, the DNA is TGCAGCGTTGAGGACAGGGGGCTCGGCTACACCTTC.

The J gene is TRBJ2-3, the V gene TRBV19; 12 nucleotides agree with TRBD2. Germline-derived CDR1 and CDR2 are LNHDA and SQIVND (reference sequence). V gave up 5 bases and J gave up 2 bases; unmatched junction bases: 8. CDR3 size: 17 residues. DNA of the CDR3: TGTGCCAGTAGTCTCTGGACTAGCGGGAAAATCACAGATACGCAGTATTTT. Translation gives CASSLWTSGKITDTQYF.

The rearrangement joins TRBV28 to TRBJ1-4; unclear D gene. Germline V lookup: CDR1 MDHEN, CDR2 SYDVKM. Between the trimmed V and J ends, which lost 2 bases and 8 bases, there was a span of 9 bases. The CDR3 extends over 13 amino acids. The CDR3 spells CASSLIDVEKLFF. The CDR3, as DNA: TGTGCCAGCAGTTTAATAGACGTAGAAAAACTGTTTTTT.

The CDR3 sequence is CASSFTRTSTYEQYF. For the CDR3, the DNA is TGTGCCAGCAGTTTTACCAGGACAAGCACCTACGAGCAGTACTTC. This sequence joins TRBV28 and TRBJ2-7, with D possibly being TRBD1 (5 bases). CDR3 length equals 15 residues. Germline CDR1 and CDR2: MDHEN and SYDVKM. Trimming pared 3 bases from V and 2 bases from J, leaving 14 bases between.

This clone came up once. The chain joins TRBV7-2 to TRBJ1-6; no clear D gene. Germline loops: CDR1 SGHTA, CDR2 FQGNSA. The CDR3 contains 13 residues. Trimming pared 3 bases from V and 10 bases from J, leaving 10 bases between. The CDR3 sequence: CASSFRGDSPLHF. In DNA form, the CDR3 reads TGTGCCAGCAGCTTTAGAGGTGACTCACCCCTCCACTTT.

This clone was observed once. This rearrangement joins TRBV7-2 to TRBJ1-2; D is uncertain. This CDR3 is 13 amino acids long. The V end was cut by 4 bases, the J end by 7 bases, with 13 bases between. Germline V CDR1 and CDR2: SGHTA, FQGNSA. CDR3 in DNA: TGTGCCAGCAGCTACAACACTAATACTGGCTACACCTTC. Translation: CASSYNTNTGYTF.

The chain links TRBV11-2 to TRBJ2-1; D is unclear. Trimming removed 5 bases at V and 2 bases at J, with 1 base between. This CDR3 has 11 residues. The germline gives CDR1 SGHAT, CDR2 FQNNGV. CDR3 sequence: CASSPYNEQFF. In DNA form, the CDR3 reads TGTGCCAGCAGCCCCTACAATGAGCAGTTCTTC.

The V call is TRBV7-2, the J call TRBJ2-7, with TRBD2 as a possible D gene (7 bases). The V end was cut by 6 bases, the J end by 7 bases, with 19 bases between. CDR1 and CDR2 (germline): SGHTA, FQGNSA. This CDR3 region has 14 residues. The CDR3 spells CASSPLRGANEQYF. In DNA, the CDR3 is TGTGCCAGCAGTCCTCTTCGGGGGGCGAATGAGCAGTACTTC.

The chain employs TRBV5-1 and TRBJ2-1; TRBD2 aligns across 9 bases. Losses at the gene ends were 6 bases for V and 2 bases for J; bases not matched to a gene: 12. There are 17 residues in the CDR3. Germline values: CDR1 SGHRS, CDR2 YFSETQ. The CDR3 reads CASKRGAGGSPYNEQFF. Here the CDR3 DNA reads TGCGCCAGCAAGCGGGGAGCGGGGGGTTCGCCCTACAATGAGCAGTTCTTC.

J is TRBJ2-1 and V is TRBV7-3; TRBD2 matches at 15 bases. V was pared by 5 bases and J by 4 bases, with 6 bases of the junction left unmatched. The length of the CDR3 is 17 residues. Germline V lookup: CDR1 SGHTA, CDR2 FQGTGA. The CDR3 DNA reads TGTGCCAGCAGCCGAACAGGACTAGCGGGGGGGTACAATGAGCAGTTCTTC. Its protein product is CASSRTGLAGGYNEQFF.

This rearrangement joins TRBV28 to TRBJ2-7; D gene ambiguous. Germline V gene sequence: CDR1 MDHEN, CDR2 SYDVKM. V lost 4 bases and J 2 bases, leaving 12 bases between the germline ends. This CDR3 has 14 amino acids. CDR3 protein: CASSYGVGAYEQYF. CDR3 DNA: TGTGCCAGCAGTTATGGGGTGGGCGCCTACGAGCAGTACTTC.

This clone was observed a handful of times. This chain joins TRBV19 and TRBJ2-6, with a weak D call TRBD1 (5 bases). The V end was cut by 5 bases, the J end by 3 bases, with 11 bases between. CDR1 is LNHDA and CDR2 is SQIVND in the germline V gene (reference sequence). This CDR3 comprises 15 residues. The CDR3 loop reads CASSSQALGANVLTF. The CDR3, as DNA: TGTGCCAGTAGTTCACAGGCGCTTGGGGCCAACGTCCTGACTTTC.

This clone was observed once. The sample has other DNA sequences that encode this CDR3 too. This rearrangement joins TRBV5-6 to TRBJ1-4; maybe TRBD1 (5 bases). Germline V gives CDR1 SGHDT, CDR2 YYEEEE. V gave up 4 bases and J gave up 15 bases, with 19 bases separating them. This CDR3 is 13 amino acids long. The CDR3 DNA reads TGTGCCAGCAGCACCCGACAGTCTTTAAGTTTGTTTTTT. Its translation is CASSTRQSLSLFF.

The chain combines TRBV4-3 with TRBJ2-3; 8 nucleotides line up with TRBD2. With 0 bases clipped from V and 6 bases from J, the junction kept 5 bases outside the gene matches. Germline CDR1 reads LGHNA; CDR2 reads YSLEER. The CDR3 covers 15 residues. In DNA, the CDR3 is TGCGCCAGCAGCCAAGATGCGGGGGGTTGGGATACGCAGTATTTT. Translation gives CASSQDAGGWDTQYF.

The chain carries TRBV28 and TRBJ1-2, with 9 bases identical to TRBD1. The CDR3 is made up of 14 amino acids. Trimming cost V 7 bases and J 8 bases; bases outside gene matches: 11. Germline CDR1 is MDHEN and CDR2 is SYDVKM. CDR3: CASTPGQGRRGYTF. The DNA for the CDR3 is TGTGCCAGCACCCCGGGACAGGGAAGGAGGGGCTACACCTTC.

The chain is built from TRBV6-1 and TRBJ1-3; D unclear. Germline values: CDR1 MNHNS, CDR2 SASEGT. The CDR3 is 15 amino acids. Trimming removed 2 bases at V and 4 bases at J, with 12 bases between. CDR3 amino acids: CASSESWDWGNTIYF. CDR3 nucleotide sequence: TGTGCCAGCAGTGAAAGCTGGGATTGGGGAAACACCATATATTTT.

This chain joins TRBV5-4 and TRBJ2-3; 8 nucleotides agree with TRBD2. Losses at the gene ends were 1 base for V and 3 bases for J; bases not matched to a gene: 4. The CDR3 spans 15 residues. CDR1 is SGHNT, CDR2 YYREEE, per germline (reference sequence). DNA for the CDR3: TGTGCCAGCAGCTTGACGGGGGGGCCGACAGATACGCAGTATTTT. Translating gives CASSLTGGPTDTQYF.

The genes are TRBV7-3 and TRBJ2-1; TRBD2 aligns across 7 bases. In germline, CDR1 is SGHTA, CDR2 FQGTGA. The CDR3 is 14 residues long. The J segment lost 8 bases and the V segment lost 4 bases, leaving 8 bases of the junction unmatched. CDR3 DNA: TGTGCCAGCAGCTCCAATGCGGGAGTCGATGAGCAGTTCTTC. This sequence encodes CASSSNAGVDEQFF. Variable domain in full (rest from reference TRBV7-3 and TRBJ2-1): GAGVSQTPSNKVTEKGKYVELRCDPISGHTALYWYRQSLGQGPEFLIYFQGTGAADDSGLPNDRFFAVRPEGSVSTLKIQRTERGDSAVYLCASSSNAGVDEQFFGPGTRLTVL.

The chain employs TRBV5-7 and TRBJ2-2, with TRBD1 as a possible D gene (5 bases). TRBV5-7 is sorted into the ORF group, with uncertain function. The length of the CDR3 is 15 residues. V gave up 4 bases and J gave up 7 bases, with 17 bases separating them. CDR3 in amino acids: CASSPRRVAHGELFF. The CDR3 nucleotides are TGTGCCAGCAGCCCACGCAGGGTGGCCCACGGGGAGCTGTTTTTT.

This sequence joins TRBV18 and TRBJ1-3; TRBD1 is a possible D gene (6 bases). Trimming removed 3 bases at V and 2 bases at J, with 11 bases between. CDR3 size: 15 residues. CDR1 is KGHSH and CDR2 is LQKENI in the germline V gene. The CDR3, as DNA: TGTGCCAGCTCACCGTACAGGGACCCTGGAAACACCATATATTTT. Translating it yields CASSPYRDPGNTIYF.

The V and J genes are TRBV5-4 and TRBJ2-1, with a possible D match to TRBD1 (5 bases). The CDR3 loop spans 15 amino acids. V lost 0 bases and J 9 bases, leaving 16 bases between the germline ends. Germline CDR1 is SGHNT and CDR2 is YYREEE (reference sequence). This CDR3 reads CASSLDPSPQGEQFF. CDR3 DNA sequence: TGTGCCAGCAGCTTGGATCCATCTCCCCAGGGTGAGCAGTTCTTC.

The chain links TRBV14 to TRBJ2-2, with D tentatively TRBD1 (7 bases). CDR3 size: 16 residues. The V and J ends lost 4 bases and 4 bases respectively, with 16 bases between them. From germline, CDR1 is SGHDN and CDR2 FVKESK. Here the CDR3 reads CASSLLRGQRTGELFF. CDR3 in DNA: TGTGCCAGCAGCCTTCTGCGGGGACAGCGCACCGGGGAGCTGTTTTTT.